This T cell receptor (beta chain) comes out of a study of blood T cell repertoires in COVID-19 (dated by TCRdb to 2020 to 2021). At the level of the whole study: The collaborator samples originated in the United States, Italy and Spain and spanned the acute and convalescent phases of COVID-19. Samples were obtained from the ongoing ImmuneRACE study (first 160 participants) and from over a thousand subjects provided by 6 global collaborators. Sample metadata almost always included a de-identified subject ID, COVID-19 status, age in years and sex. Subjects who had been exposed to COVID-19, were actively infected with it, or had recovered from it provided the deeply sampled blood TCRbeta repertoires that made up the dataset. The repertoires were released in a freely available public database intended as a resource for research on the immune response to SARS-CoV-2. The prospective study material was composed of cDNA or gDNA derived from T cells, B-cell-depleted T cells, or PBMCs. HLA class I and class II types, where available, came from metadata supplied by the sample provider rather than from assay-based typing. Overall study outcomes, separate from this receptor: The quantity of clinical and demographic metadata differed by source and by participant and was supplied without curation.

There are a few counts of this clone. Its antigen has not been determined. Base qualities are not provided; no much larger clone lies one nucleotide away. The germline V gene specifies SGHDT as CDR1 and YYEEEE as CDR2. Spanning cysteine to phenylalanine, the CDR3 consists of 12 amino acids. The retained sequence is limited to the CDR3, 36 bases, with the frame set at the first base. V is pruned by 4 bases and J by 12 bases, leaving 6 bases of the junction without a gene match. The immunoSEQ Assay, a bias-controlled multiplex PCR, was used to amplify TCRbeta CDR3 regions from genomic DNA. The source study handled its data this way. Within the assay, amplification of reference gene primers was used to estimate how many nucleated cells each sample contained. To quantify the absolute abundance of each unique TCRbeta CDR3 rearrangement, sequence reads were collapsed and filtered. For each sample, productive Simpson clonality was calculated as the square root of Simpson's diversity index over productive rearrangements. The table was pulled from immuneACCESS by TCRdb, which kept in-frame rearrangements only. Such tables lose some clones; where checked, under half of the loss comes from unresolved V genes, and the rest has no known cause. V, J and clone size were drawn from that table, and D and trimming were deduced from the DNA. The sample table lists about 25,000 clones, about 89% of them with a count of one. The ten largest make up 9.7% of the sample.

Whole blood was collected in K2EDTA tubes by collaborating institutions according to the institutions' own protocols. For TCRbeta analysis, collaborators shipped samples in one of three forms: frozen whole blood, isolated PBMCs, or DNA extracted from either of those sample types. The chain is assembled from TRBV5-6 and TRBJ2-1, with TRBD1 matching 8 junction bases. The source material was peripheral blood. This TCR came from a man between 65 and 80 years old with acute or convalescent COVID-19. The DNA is TGTGCCAGCAGCGGGACAGGTTTAGTGCAGTTCTTC. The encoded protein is CASSGTGLVQFF.